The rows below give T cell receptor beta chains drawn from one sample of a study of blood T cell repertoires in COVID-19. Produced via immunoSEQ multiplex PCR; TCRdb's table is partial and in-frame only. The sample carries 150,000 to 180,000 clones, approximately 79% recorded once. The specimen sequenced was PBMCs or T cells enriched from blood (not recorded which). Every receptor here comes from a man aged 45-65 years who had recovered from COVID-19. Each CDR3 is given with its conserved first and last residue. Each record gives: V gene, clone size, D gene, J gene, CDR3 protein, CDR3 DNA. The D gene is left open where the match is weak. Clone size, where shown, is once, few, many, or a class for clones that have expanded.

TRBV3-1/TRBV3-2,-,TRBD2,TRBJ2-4,CASSQRGTSGALAKNIQYF,TGTGCCAGCAGCCAAAGGGGGACTAGCGGCGCACTAGCCAAAAACATTCAGTACTTC
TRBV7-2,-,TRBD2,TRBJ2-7,CASSLRLAGPYEQYF,TGTGCCAGCAGCTTACGTCTAGCGGGCCCCTACGAGCAGTACTTC
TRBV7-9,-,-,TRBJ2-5,CASSFYRDIQETQYF,TGTGCCAGCAGCTTTTACAGGGATATCCAAGAGACCCAGTACTTC
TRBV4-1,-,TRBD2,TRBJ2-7,CASSQDLAGRSYEQYF,TGCGCCAGCAGCCAAGACCTAGCGGGGAGGTCCTACGAGCAGTACTTC
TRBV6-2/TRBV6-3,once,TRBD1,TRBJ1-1,CASSFVPGQGVVTEAFF,TGTGCCAGCAGTTTCGTTCCGGGACAGGGAGTTGTCACTGAAGCTTTCTTT
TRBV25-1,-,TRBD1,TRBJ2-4,CASSYARDRGSKNIQYF,TGTGCCAGCAGTTACGCGCGGGACAGGGGATCCAAAAACATTCAGTACTTC
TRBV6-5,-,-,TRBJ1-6,CASSSSPLISPLHF,TGTGCCAGCAGTTCCTCACCTCTAATTTCACCCCTCCACTTT
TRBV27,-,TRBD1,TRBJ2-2,CASWDRASGELFF,TGTGCCAGCTGGGACAGGGCGAGCGGGGAGCTGTTTTTT
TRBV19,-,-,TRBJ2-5,CASSISGGETQYF,TGTGCCAGTAGTATTAGTGGGGGGGAGACCCAGTACTTC
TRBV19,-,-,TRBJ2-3,CASSIGADTSTDTQYF,TGTGCCAGTAGTATCGGTGCGGACACTAGCACAGATACGCAGTATTTT
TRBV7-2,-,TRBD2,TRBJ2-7,CASTAQRGDSGEQYF,TGTGCCAGCACCGCCCAGCGGGGGGATTCCGGTGAGCAGTACTTC
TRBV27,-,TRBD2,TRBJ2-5,CASRPNPGLAGETQYF,TGTGCCAGCAGACCCAATCCGGGACTAGCGGGAGAGACCCAGTACTTC
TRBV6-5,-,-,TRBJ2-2,CASSYGWAGNTGELFF,TGTGCCAGCAGTTACGGGTGGGCGGGGAACACCGGGGAGCTGTTTTTT